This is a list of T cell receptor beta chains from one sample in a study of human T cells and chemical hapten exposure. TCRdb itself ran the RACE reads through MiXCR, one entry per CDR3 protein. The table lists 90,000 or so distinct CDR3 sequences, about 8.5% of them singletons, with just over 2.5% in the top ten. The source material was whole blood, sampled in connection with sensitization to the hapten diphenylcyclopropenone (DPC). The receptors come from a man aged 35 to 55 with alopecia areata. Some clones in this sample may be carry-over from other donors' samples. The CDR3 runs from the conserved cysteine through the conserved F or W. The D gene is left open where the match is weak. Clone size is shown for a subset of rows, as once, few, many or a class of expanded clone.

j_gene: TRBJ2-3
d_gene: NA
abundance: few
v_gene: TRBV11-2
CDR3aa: CASSLMGQSTDTQYF
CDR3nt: TGTGCCAGCAGCTTGATGGGGCAGAGCACAGATACGCAGTATTTT

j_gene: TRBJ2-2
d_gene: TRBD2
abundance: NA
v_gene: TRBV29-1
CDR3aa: CSAKLAGGWTGELFF
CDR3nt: TGCAGCGCCAAACTAGCGGGAGGTTGGACCGGGGAGCTGTTTTTT

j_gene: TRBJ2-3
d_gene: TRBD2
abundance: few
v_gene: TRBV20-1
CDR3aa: CSADSSGSTDTQYF
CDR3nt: TGCAGTGCCGATAGTAGCGGGAGTACAGATACGCAGTATTTT

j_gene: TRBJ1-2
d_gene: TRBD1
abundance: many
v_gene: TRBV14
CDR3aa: CASSLGTAFGYTF
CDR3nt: TGTGCCAGCAGCCTAGGGACAGCTTTTGGCTACACCTTC

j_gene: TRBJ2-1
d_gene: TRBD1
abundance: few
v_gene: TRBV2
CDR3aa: CASRSDRGLYNEQFF
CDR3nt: TGTGCCAGCAGGTCCGACAGGGGGCTATACAATGAGCAGTTCTTC

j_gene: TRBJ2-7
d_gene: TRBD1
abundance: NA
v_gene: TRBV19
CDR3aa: CASSNRDRGSYEQYF
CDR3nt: TGTGCCAGTAGTAATCGGGACAGGGGGTCCTACGAGCAGTACTTC

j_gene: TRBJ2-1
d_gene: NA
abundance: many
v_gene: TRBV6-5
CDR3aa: CASSYSRRRDSYNEQFF
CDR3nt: TGTGCCAGCAGTTACTCGAGGCGGCGGGACAGCTACAATGAGCAGTTCTTC

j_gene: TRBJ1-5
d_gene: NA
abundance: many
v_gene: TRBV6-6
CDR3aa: CASRGDQPQHF
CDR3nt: TGTGCCAGCCGGGGGGATCAGCCCCAGCATTTT

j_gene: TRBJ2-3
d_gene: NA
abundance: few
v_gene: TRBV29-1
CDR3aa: CSVEGHASTDTQYF
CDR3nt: TGCAGCGTTGAAGGGCACGCCAGCACAGATACGCAGTATTTT

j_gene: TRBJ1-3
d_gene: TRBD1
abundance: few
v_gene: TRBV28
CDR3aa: CASSFFTGGVSGNTIYF
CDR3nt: TGTGCCAGCAGTTTCTTTACAGGGGGCGTCTCTGGAAACACCATATATTTT

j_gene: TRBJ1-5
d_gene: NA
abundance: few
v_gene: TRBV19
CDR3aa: CASSQADDSNQPQHF
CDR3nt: TGTGCCAGTAGTCAGGCGGACGATAGCAATCAGCCCCAGCATTTT

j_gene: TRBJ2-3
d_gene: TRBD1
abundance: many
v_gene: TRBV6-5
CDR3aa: CASSTRTGGPDTQYF
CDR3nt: TGTGCCAGCAGCACCCGGACAGGGGGTCCAGATACGCAGTATTTT

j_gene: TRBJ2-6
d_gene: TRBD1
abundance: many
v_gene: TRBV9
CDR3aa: CASSFGTGVSGANVLTF
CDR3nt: TGTGCCAGCAGCTTCGGGACAGGGGTATCTGGGGCCAACGTCCTGACTTTC